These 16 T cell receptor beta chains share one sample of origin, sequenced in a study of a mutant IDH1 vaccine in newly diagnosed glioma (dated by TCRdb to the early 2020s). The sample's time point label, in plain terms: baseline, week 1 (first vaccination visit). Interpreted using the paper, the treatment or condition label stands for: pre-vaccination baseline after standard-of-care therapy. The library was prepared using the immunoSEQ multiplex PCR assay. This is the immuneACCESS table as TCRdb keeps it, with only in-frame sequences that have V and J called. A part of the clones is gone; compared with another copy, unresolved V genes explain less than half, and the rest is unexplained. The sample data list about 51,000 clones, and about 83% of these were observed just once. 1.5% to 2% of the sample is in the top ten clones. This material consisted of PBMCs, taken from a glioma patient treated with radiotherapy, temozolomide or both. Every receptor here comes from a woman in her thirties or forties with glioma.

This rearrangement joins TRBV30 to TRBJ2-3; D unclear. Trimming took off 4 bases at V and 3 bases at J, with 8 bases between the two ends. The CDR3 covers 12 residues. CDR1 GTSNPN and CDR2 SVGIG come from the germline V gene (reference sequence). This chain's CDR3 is CAWTVGTDTQYF. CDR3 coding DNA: TGTGCCTGGACTGTGGGGACAGATACGCAGTATTTT.

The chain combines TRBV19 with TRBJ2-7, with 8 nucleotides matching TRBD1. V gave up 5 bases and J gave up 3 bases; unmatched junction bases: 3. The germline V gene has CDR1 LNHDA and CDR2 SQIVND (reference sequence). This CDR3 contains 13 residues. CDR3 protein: CASSPGQVYEQYF. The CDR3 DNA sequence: TGTGCCAGTAGTCCGGGACAGGTCTACGAGCAGTACTTC. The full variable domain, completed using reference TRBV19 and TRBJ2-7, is DGGITQSPKYLFRKEGQNVTLSCEQNLNHDAMYWYRQDPGQGLRLIYYSQIVNDFQKGDIAEGYSVSREKKESFPLTVTSAQKNPTAFYLCASSPGQVYEQYFGPGTRLTVT.

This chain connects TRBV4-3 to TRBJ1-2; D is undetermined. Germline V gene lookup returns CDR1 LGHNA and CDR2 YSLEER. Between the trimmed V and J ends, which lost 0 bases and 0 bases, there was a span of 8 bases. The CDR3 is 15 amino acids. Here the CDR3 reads CASSQDPVANYGYTF. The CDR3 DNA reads TGCGCCAGCAGCCAAGACCCAGTAGCTAACTATGGCTACACCTTC.

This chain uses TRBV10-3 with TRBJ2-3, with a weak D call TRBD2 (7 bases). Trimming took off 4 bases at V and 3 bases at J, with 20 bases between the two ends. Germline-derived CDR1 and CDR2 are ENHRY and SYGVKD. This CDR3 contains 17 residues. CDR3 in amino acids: CAISAQSPGGGTDTQYF. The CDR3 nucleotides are TGTGCCATCAGTGCTCAAAGTCCGGGGGGCGGAACAGATACGCAGTATTTT.

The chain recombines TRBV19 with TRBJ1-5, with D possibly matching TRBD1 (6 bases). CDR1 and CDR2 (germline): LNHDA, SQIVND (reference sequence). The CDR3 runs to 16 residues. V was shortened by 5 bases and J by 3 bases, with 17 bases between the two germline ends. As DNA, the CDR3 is TGTGCCAGTAGTTGGACAGCCTTAGCTTCCAATCAGCCCCAGCATTTT. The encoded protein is CASSWTALASNQPQHF.

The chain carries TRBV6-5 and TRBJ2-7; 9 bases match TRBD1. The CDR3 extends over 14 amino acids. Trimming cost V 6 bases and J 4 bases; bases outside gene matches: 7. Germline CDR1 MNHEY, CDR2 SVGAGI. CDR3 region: CASRPGQGVYEQYF. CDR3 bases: TGTGCCAGCAGGCCGGGACAGGGTGTTTACGAGCAGTACTTC.

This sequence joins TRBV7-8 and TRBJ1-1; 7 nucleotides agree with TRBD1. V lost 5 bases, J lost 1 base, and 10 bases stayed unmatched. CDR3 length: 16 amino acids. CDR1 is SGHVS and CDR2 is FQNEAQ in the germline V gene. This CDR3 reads CASSANRGSENTEAFF. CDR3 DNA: TGTGCCAGCAGCGCTAACAGGGGAAGCGAGAACACTGAAGCTTTCTTT.

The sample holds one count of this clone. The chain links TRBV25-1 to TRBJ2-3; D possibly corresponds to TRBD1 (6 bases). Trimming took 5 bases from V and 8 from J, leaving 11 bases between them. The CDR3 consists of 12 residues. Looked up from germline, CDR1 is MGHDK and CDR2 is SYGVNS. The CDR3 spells CASSPSRGTQYF. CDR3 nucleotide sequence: TGTGCCAGCAGTCCGAGCAGGGGTACGCAGTATTTT.

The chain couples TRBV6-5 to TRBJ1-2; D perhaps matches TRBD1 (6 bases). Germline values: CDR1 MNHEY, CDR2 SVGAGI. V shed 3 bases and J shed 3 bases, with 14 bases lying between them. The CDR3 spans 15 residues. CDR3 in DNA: TGTGCCAGCAGTTATCTCCGGGACATAGACTATGGCTACACCTTC. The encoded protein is CASSYLRDIDYGYTF.

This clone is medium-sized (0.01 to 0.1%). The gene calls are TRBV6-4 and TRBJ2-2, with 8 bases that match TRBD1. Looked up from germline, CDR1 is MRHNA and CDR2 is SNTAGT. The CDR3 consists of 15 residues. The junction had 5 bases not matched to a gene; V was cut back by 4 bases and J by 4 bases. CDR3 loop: CASSAGTGSTGELFF. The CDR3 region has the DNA TGTGCCAGCAGTGCCGGGACAGGCAGCACCGGGGAGCTGTTTTTT.

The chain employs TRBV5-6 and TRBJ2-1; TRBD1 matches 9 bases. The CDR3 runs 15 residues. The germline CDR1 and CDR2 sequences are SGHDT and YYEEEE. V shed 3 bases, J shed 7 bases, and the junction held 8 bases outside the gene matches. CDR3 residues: CASSSQGAGANEQFF. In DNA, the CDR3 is TGTGCCAGCAGCTCACAGGGGGCAGGTGCGAATGAGCAGTTCTTC. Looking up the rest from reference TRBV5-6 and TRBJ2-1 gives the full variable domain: DAGVTQSPTHLIKTRGQQVTLRCSPKSGHDTVSWYQQALGQGPQFIFQYYEEEERQRGNFPDRFSGHQFPNYSSELNVNALLLGDSALYLCASSSQGAGANEQFFGPGTRLTVL.

The CDR3 bases are TGCGCCAGCAGCCCCAGGGACTCTGGGGCCAACGTCCTGACTTTC. Protein: CASSPRDSGANVLTF. The V gene is TRBV5-1, the J gene TRBJ2-6; TRBD1 is a possible D gene (5 bases). Germline CDR1 reads SGHRS; CDR2 reads YFSETQ. The CDR3 consists of 15 residues. Trimming removed 4 bases from V and 0 bases from J, with 8 bases in between.

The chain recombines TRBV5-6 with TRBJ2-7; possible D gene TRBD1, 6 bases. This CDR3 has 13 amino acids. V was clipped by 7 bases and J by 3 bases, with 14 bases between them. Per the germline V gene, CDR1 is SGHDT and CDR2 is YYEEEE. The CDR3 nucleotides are TGTGCCAGCGGTCACAGGGTTGGCTACGAGCAGTACTTC. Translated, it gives CASGHRVGYEQYF.

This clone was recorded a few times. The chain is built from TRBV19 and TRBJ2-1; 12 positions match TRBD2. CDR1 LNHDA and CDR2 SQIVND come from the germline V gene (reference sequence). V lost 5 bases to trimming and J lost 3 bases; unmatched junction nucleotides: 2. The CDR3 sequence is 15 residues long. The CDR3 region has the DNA TGTGCCAGTAGTCAGACTAGCGGGGGCTACAATGAGCAGTTCTTC. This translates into CASSQTSGGYNEQFF. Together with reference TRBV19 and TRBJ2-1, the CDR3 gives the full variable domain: DGGITQSPKYLFRKEGQNVTLSCEQNLNHDAMYWYRQDPGQGLRLIYYSQIVNDFQKGDIAEGYSVSREKKESFPLTVTSAQKNPTAFYLCASSQTSGGYNEQFFGPGTRLTVL.

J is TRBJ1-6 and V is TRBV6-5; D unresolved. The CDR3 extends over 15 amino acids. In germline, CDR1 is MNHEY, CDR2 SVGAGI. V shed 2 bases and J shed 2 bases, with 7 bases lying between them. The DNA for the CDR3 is TGTGCCAGCAGTTACACGGAGACCTATAATTCACCCCTCCACTTT. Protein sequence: CASSYTETYNSPLHF.

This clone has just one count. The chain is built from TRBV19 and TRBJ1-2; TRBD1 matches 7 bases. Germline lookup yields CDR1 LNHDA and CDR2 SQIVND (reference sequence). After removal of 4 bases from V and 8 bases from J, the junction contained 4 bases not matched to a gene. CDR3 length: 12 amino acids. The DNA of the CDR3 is TGTGCCAGTAGTACAATAGGGGGCGGCTACACCTTC. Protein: CASSTIGGGYTF.